This T cell receptor beta chain was profiled in a study of OX40 agonist ivuxolimab in advanced cancers. This CDR3 is 13 amino acids long. Trimming cost V 2 bases and J 4 bases, with 9 bases left between them. Germline V gene data show CDR1 as SGDLS and CDR2 as YYNGEE. Produced via immunoSEQ multiplex PCR; TCRdb's table is partial and in-frame only. Of about 62,000 clones listed, under 95% were seen once; the top ten hold about 13%. This clone was found a few times. No antigen is known for it. The study, taken as a whole, reports: On average, a greater number of expanded clones characterised CD8+ T cells relative to CD4+.

The sequenced sample was CD4+ or CD8+ T cells sorted from blood, obtained in a trial of the OX40 agonist ivuxolimab. The source of this sequence is an adult with an advanced solid tumor such as melanoma, head and neck, liver or kidney cancer. The J gene is TRBJ1-1, the V gene TRBV9, with a tentative D call TRBD1 (6 bases). CDR3 DNA: TGTGCCAGCAGCGTTAAAGGGGGCACTGAAGCTTTCTTT. This encodes CASSVKGGTEAFF.